This T cell receptor beta chain was obtained from a study of T cell repertoires in cytomegalovirus infection. Study in general: Evidence of both CMV infection and a matching HLA type came from public TCR beta signatures.

The CDR3 is 15 amino acids. CDR1 is SGHNT, CDR2 YENEEA, per germline. V lost 2 bases to trimming and J lost 4 bases, with 14 bases between them. Concerning this clonotype itself: A much larger clone differs from this one at a single base, so this may be a read error.

A single record per CDR3 protein comes from TCRdb applying MiXCR to the reads. Here the sample spans 600,000 to 800,000 distinct CDR3 sequences, less than 25% being singletons. This TCR derives from a human donor in good health (CMV status not recorded). Some clones in this sample may be carry-over from other donors' samples. The chain couples TRBV11-3 to TRBJ1-2; perhaps TRBD1 as D (5 bases). The sequencing sample was made of CD8+ T cells from PBMCs. DNA of the CDR3: TGTGCCAGCAGCTTATTTCTCGACAGTATCTATGGCTACACCTTC. Amino acids: CASSLFLDSIYGYTF.